This is a list of T cell receptor beta chains from one sample in a study of T cell responses to AZD1222 COVID-19 vaccine. Generated by immunoSEQ multiplex PCR, the TCRdb table keeps only in-frame clones and is missing some. This sample has approximately 70,000 clones, with 80% found just once. The specimen comprised peripheral blood, sampled 28 days after the second AZD1222 dose. The receptors derive from an adult who received the AZD1222 COVID-19 vaccine. Both conserved end residues are part of each CDR3. Each record gives: J gene, D gene, clone size, V gene, CDR3 protein, CDR3 DNA. D genes are given only for firm matches. Clone size, where shown, is once, few, many, or a class for clones that have expanded.

j_gene: TRBJ1-6; d_gene: .; abundance: .; v_gene: TRBV5-1; CDR3aa: CASSFLETNSPLHF; CDR3nt: TGCGCCAGCAGCTTCTTGGAGACTAATTCACCCCTCCACTTT
j_gene: TRBJ1-2; d_gene: .; abundance: once; v_gene: TRBV9; CDR3aa: CASSRPGFGYTF; CDR3nt: TGTGCCAGCAGTCGTCCCGGTTTTGGCTACACCTTC
j_gene: TRBJ1-5; d_gene: TRBD1; abundance: .; v_gene: TRBV27; CDR3aa: CASSLVGTGANQPQHF; CDR3nt: TGTGCCAGCAGTTTAGTAGGGACAGGGGCCAATCAGCCCCAGCATTTT
j_gene: TRBJ2-2; d_gene: TRBD2; abundance: .; v_gene: TRBV7-8; CDR3aa: CATDHGPGGSGELFF; CDR3nt: TGTGCCACCGACCACGGTCCGGGGGGGAGCGGGGAGCTGTTTTTT
j_gene: TRBJ1-3; d_gene: .; abundance: .; v_gene: TRBV4-2; CDR3aa: CASSQDPATSGNTIYF; CDR3nt: TGTGCCAGCAGCCAAGATCCGGCTACCTCTGGAAACACCATATATTTT
j_gene: TRBJ2-7; d_gene: .; abundance: once; v_gene: TRBV7-2; CDR3aa: CASSPGGSSSYEQYF; CDR3nt: TGTGCCAGCAGCCCCGGGGGTTCGAGCTCCTACGAGCAGTACTTC
j_gene: TRBJ2-1; d_gene: TRBD2; abundance: .; v_gene: TRBV10-3; CDR3aa: CAISASGGFNEQFF; CDR3nt: TGTGCCATCAGTGCTAGCGGGGGATTCAATGAGCAGTTCTTC
j_gene: TRBJ2-2; d_gene: .; abundance: .; v_gene: TRBV5-1; CDR3aa: CASSTTPSRLAGELFF; CDR3nt: TGCGCCAGCAGCACAACCCCCTCAAGGCTCGCCGGGGAGCTGTTTTTT
j_gene: TRBJ1-5; d_gene: .; abundance: .; v_gene: TRBV11-2; CDR3aa: CASSLYLDQPQHF; CDR3nt: TGTGCCAGCAGCTTGTACCTAGATCAGCCCCAGCATTTT
j_gene: TRBJ2-4; d_gene: .; abundance: few; v_gene: TRBV16; CDR3aa: CASSPSGWGLAKNIQYF; CDR3nt: TGTGCCAGCAGCCCGTCAGGTTGGGGCTTAGCCAAAAACATTCAGTACTTC
j_gene: TRBJ2-2; d_gene: .; abundance: .; v_gene: TRBV2; CDR3aa: CASSAIGQNTGELFF; CDR3nt: TGTGCCAGCAGTGCTATTGGGCAGAACACCGGGGAGCTGTTTTTT
j_gene: TRBJ1-5; d_gene: .; abundance: .; v_gene: TRBV2; CDR3aa: CASSDRRTEPTTNQPQHF; CDR3nt: TGTGCCAGCAGTGATCGTAGGACAGAACCGACCACCAATCAGCCCCAGCATTTT
j_gene: TRBJ1-2; d_gene: TRBD1; abundance: once; v_gene: TRBV6-5; CDR3aa: CASSRNSGQGAFGTF; CDR3nt: TGTGCCAGCAGTAGAAACAGTGGACAGGGGGCCTTTGGGACCTTC
j_gene: TRBJ1-5; d_gene: .; abundance: .; v_gene: TRBV20-1; CDR3aa: CSASPPNQPQHF; CDR3nt: TGCAGTGCTAGTCCCCCAAATCAGCCCCAGCATTTT
j_gene: TRBJ2-3; d_gene: .; abundance: .; v_gene: TRBV2; CDR3aa: CASSADRTSTDTQYF; CDR3nt: TGTGCCAGCAGCGCGGACAGAACTAGCACAGATACGCAGTATTTT
j_gene: TRBJ1-2; d_gene: .; abundance: once; v_gene: TRBV4-3; CDR3aa: CASSPKAHKSGYTF; CDR3nt: TGCGCCAGCAGCCCGAAAGCTCATAAGAGTGGCTACACCTTC
j_gene: TRBJ1-1; d_gene: .; abundance: .; v_gene: TRBV4-1; CDR3aa: CASSQAPPGGKFLAFF; CDR3nt: TGCGCCAGCAGCCAAGCCCCACCGGGGGGAAAATTTTTGGCTTTCTTT
j_gene: TRBJ2-3; d_gene: .; abundance: .; v_gene: TRBV27; CDR3aa: CASTTSGGPPDTQYF; CDR3nt: TGTGCCAGCACTACAAGTGGGGGGCCCCCAGATACGCAGTATTTT
j_gene: TRBJ2-3; d_gene: TRBD2; abundance: few; v_gene: TRBV7-9; CDR3aa: CASSQGLAGTDTQYF; CDR3nt: TGTGCCAGCAGCCAAGGACTAGCGGGCACAGATACGCAGTATTTT
j_gene: TRBJ1-2; d_gene: .; abundance: .; v_gene: TRBV5-8; CDR3aa: CASSLEGGASNYGYTF; CDR3nt: TGTGCCAGCAGCTTGGAGGGGGGGGCTTCGAACTATGGCTACACCTTC
j_gene: TRBJ1-4; d_gene: .; abundance: .; v_gene: TRBV11-2; CDR3aa: CASSLGWQGRQKLFF; CDR3nt: TGTGCCAGCAGCTTAGGTTGGCAGGGGAGGCAAAAACTGTTTTTT
j_gene: TRBJ2-7; d_gene: TRBD2; abundance: few; v_gene: TRBV5-6; CDR3aa: CASRTSGTAYEQYF; CDR3nt: TGTGCCAGCAGGACTAGCGGGACCGCCTACGAGCAGTACTTC
j_gene: TRBJ2-3; d_gene: TRBD2; abundance: .; v_gene: TRBV7-3; CDR3aa: CASSLLGWTSGGPDKSTDTQYF; CDR3nt: TGTGCCAGCAGCTTATTGGGGTGGACTAGCGGGGGCCCCGACAAAAGCACAGATACGCAGTATTTT
j_gene: TRBJ1-2; d_gene: .; abundance: .; v_gene: TRBV6-5; CDR3aa: CASSYSRGHLNYGYTF; CDR3nt: TGTGCCAGCAGTTACTCGCGGGGGCACCTGAACTATGGCTACACCTTC
j_gene: TRBJ2-7; d_gene: .; abundance: few; v_gene: TRBV6-5; CDR3aa: CASGDYEQYF; CDR3nt: TGTGCCAGCGGGGACTACGAGCAGTACTTC
j_gene: TRBJ2-5; d_gene: .; abundance: .; v_gene: TRBV7-9; CDR3aa: CASSGDPRGETQYF; CDR3nt: TGTGCCAGCAGCGGTGACCCCCGCGGAGAGACCCAGTACTTC
j_gene: TRBJ2-2; d_gene: .; abundance: .; v_gene: TRBV6-2/TRBV6-3; CDR3aa: CASSLGLGRNTGELFF; CDR3nt: TGTGCCAGCAGTCTAGGTCTGGGACGAAACACCGGGGAGCTGTTTTTT
j_gene: TRBJ2-5; d_gene: .; abundance: .; v_gene: TRBV7-2; CDR3aa: CASSPPRGYQETQYF; CDR3nt: TGTGCCAGCAGCCCCCCACGGGGGTACCAAGAGACCCAGTACTTC
j_gene: TRBJ2-7; d_gene: TRBD1; abundance: few; v_gene: TRBV6-5; CDR3aa: CASSLTGIYEQYF; CDR3nt: TGTGCCAGCAGCTTGACAGGGATCTACGAGCAGTACTTC
j_gene: TRBJ2-5; d_gene: .; abundance: .; v_gene: TRBV9; CDR3aa: CASSTAGTVFQETQYF; CDR3nt: TGTGCCAGCAGTACGGCCGGGACCGTTTTCCAAGAGACCCAGTACTTC
j_gene: TRBJ2-7; d_gene: .; abundance: .; v_gene: TRBV5-8; CDR3aa: CASSLESWKTYEQYF; CDR3nt: TGTGCCAGCAGCTTAGAGAGTTGGAAAACCTACGAGCAGTACTTC
j_gene: TRBJ2-3; d_gene: TRBD2; abundance: .; v_gene: TRBV5-1; CDR3aa: CASSLRLAGDTDTQYF; CDR3nt: TGCGCCAGCAGCTTGCGGCTAGCGGGGGACACAGATACGCAGTATTTT
j_gene: TRBJ2-1; d_gene: TRBD2; abundance: medium-sized; v_gene: TRBV5-4; CDR3aa: CASSFGTRLNEQFF; CDR3nt: TGTGCCAGCAGCTTTGGGACTAGGCTTAATGAGCAGTTCTTC
j_gene: TRBJ1-2; d_gene: TRBD1; abundance: .; v_gene: TRBV29-1; CDR3aa: CSVGQGVYGYTF; CDR3nt: TGCAGCGTTGGACAGGGAGTTTATGGCTACACCTTC
j_gene: TRBJ2-3; d_gene: .; abundance: once; v_gene: TRBV5-4; CDR3aa: CASSLAARRTTDTQYF; CDR3nt: TGTGCCAGCAGCTTGGCCGCTAGAAGGACCACAGATACGCAGTATTTT
j_gene: TRBJ2-7; d_gene: TRBD2; abundance: .; v_gene: TRBV4-1; CDR3aa: CASSQKLGGGLYEQYF; CDR3nt: TGCGCCAGCAGCCAAAAGCTCGGCGGGGGACTGTACGAGCAGTACTTC
j_gene: TRBJ2-7; d_gene: .; abundance: .; v_gene: TRBV20-1; CDR3aa: CSASPVDEQYF; CDR3nt: TGCAGTGCTAGCCCGGTCGACGAGCAGTACTTC
j_gene: TRBJ1-2; d_gene: .; abundance: once; v_gene: TRBV6-5; CDR3aa: CASTILGGYGYTF; CDR3nt: TGTGCCAGCACAATCCTTGGGGGCTATGGCTACACCTTC
j_gene: TRBJ1-1; d_gene: .; abundance: .; v_gene: TRBV10-3; CDR3aa: CAIRGDTQNTEAFF; CDR3nt: TGTGCCATCAGAGGGGACACCCAGAACACTGAAGCTTTCTTT
j_gene: TRBJ2-7; d_gene: .; abundance: .; v_gene: TRBV12-3/TRBV12-4; CDR3aa: CASSSLQGVEQYF; CDR3nt: TGTGCCAGCAGTTCACTCCAGGGTGTCGAGCAGTACTTC
j_gene: TRBJ1-6; d_gene: .; abundance: .; v_gene: TRBV18; CDR3aa: CASSPGRGNSPLHF; CDR3nt: TGTGCCAGCTCACCGGGACGGGGGAATTCACCCCTCCACTTT
j_gene: TRBJ2-2; d_gene: .; abundance: .; v_gene: TRBV10-1; CDR3aa: CASRPDPTGELFF; CDR3nt: TGCGCCAGCAGGCCCGACCCTACCGGGGAGCTGTTTTTT
j_gene: TRBJ1-5; d_gene: .; abundance: .; v_gene: TRBV18; CDR3aa: CASSPDTINQPQHF; CDR3nt: TGTGCCAGCTCGCCTGACACAATCAATCAGCCCCAGCATTTT
j_gene: TRBJ1-3; d_gene: TRBD1; abundance: .; v_gene: TRBV28; CDR3aa: CASSFQGASGNTIYF; CDR3nt: TGTGCCAGCAGTTTCCAGGGGGCTTCTGGAAACACCATATATTTT
j_gene: TRBJ2-1; d_gene: .; abundance: .; v_gene: TRBV12-3/TRBV12-4; CDR3aa: CASSFLAEQFF; CDR3nt: TGTGCCAGCAGTTTTTTGGCGGAGCAGTTCTTC
j_gene: TRBJ2-2; d_gene: TRBD2; abundance: .; v_gene: TRBV15; CDR3aa: CATRRLAYRRIPNTGELFF; CDR3nt: TGTGCCACCAGAAGACTAGCGTATCGCCGCATTCCGAACACCGGGGAGCTGTTTTTT
j_gene: TRBJ1-2; d_gene: TRBD1; abundance: .; v_gene: TRBV10-3; CDR3aa: CANSPGGTGRDGYTF; CDR3nt: TGTGCCAACTCCCCGGGGGGGACAGGTCGGGATGGCTACACCTTC
j_gene: TRBJ1-1; d_gene: .; abundance: .; v_gene: TRBV6-5; CDR3aa: CASSLRGNTEAFF; CDR3nt: TGTGCCAGCAGTTTACGGGGTAACACTGAAGCTTTCTTT
j_gene: TRBJ1-2; d_gene: TRBD1; abundance: .; v_gene: TRBV19; CDR3aa: CASRQGADYGYTF; CDR3nt: TGTGCCAGTAGGCAGGGGGCTGACTATGGCTACACCTTC
j_gene: TRBJ2-2; d_gene: .; abundance: .; v_gene: TRBV9; CDR3aa: CASSREGELFF; CDR3nt: TGTGCCAGCAGTCGGGAGGGGGAGCTGTTTTTT
j_gene: TRBJ1-3; d_gene: .; abundance: once; v_gene: TRBV12-3/TRBV12-4; CDR3aa: CASLVPGGNTIYF; CDR3nt: TGTGCCAGCCTCGTGCCTGGAGGAAACACCATATATTTT